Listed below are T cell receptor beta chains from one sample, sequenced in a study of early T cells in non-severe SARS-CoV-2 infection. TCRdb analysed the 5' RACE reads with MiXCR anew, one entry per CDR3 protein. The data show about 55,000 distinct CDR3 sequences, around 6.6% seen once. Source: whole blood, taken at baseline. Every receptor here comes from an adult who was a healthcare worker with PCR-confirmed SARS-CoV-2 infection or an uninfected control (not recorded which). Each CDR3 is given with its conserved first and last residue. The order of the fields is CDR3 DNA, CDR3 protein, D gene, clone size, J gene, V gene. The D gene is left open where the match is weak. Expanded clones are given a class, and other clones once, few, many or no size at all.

DNA: TGTGCCAGCAGTTTAGGCGGGGGTAACCTCAAGGGGCCCTACGAGCAGTACTTC
CDR3: CASSLGGGNLKGPYEQYF
D: TRBD2
size: many
J: TRBJ2-7
V: TRBV27

DNA: TGCGCCAGCAGCCGGACGGCAGGAATCAATGAGCAGTTCTTC
CDR3: CASSRTAGINEQFF
D: NA
size: many
J: TRBJ2-1
V: TRBV5-1

DNA: TGTGCCAGCAGTCCACAGGGACGTAGCCCCCTTCAGCAGTACTTC
CDR3: CASSPQGRSPLQQYF
D: NA
size: many
J: TRBJ2-7
V: TRBV27

DNA: TGCAGTGCTCACCGGGACAGTAACACTGAAGCTTTCTTT
CDR3: CSAHRDSNTEAFF
D: TRBD1
size: NA
J: TRBJ1-1
V: TRBV20-1

DNA: TGCGCCAGCAGCCAAGAAGCGCGGCGGGGACCCTATGGCTACACCTTC
CDR3: CASSQEARRGPYGYTF
D: NA
size: many
J: TRBJ1-2
V: TRBV4-3

DNA: TGTGCCAGCAGCTTGAAGGGGGCTGAAAAACTGTTTTTT
CDR3: CASSLKGAEKLFF
D: TRBD1
size: many
J: TRBJ1-4
V: TRBV5-4

DNA: TGTGCCAGCAGTGACTCGGTGACTAGCGGGGGTAATGAGCAGTTCTTC
CDR3: CASSDSVTSGGNEQFF
D: TRBD2
size: NA
J: TRBJ2-1
V: TRBV6-4

DNA: TGTGCCAGCAGTTTACGACAGGGAAACTATGGCTACACCTTC
CDR3: CASSLRQGNYGYTF
D: TRBD1
size: NA
J: TRBJ1-2
V: TRBV28

DNA: TGTGCCAGCCAGGGATGGGAGCAGTACTTC
CDR3: CASQGWEQYF
D: NA
size: NA
J: TRBJ2-7
V: TRBV28

DNA: TGTGCCAGCAGCCAAAGACTAGCAAGTGAGCAGTTCTTC
CDR3: CASSQRLASEQFF
D: TRBD2
size: many
J: TRBJ2-1
V: TRBV7-6

DNA: TGTGCCAGCAGCCAGGCAAGCGGGGGAGCGTATAGAGAGACCCAGTACTTC
CDR3: CASSQASGGAYRETQYF
D: TRBD2
size: many
J: TRBJ2-5
V: TRBV7-9

DNA: TGTGCCAGCTCACCCCTTCGGGGACAGGGGGCCCCAAACTATGGCTACACCTTC
CDR3: CASSPLRGQGAPNYGYTF
D: TRBD1
size: many
J: TRBJ1-2
V: TRBV18

DNA: TGTGCCAGCAGTTCTAGGGGATACACCGGGGAGCTGTTTTTT
CDR3: CASSSRGYTGELFF
D: NA
size: few
J: TRBJ2-2
V: TRBV13

DNA: TGTGCCATCACCCGGACAGGGGAAACTGAAGCTTTCTTT
CDR3: CAITRTGETEAFF
D: TRBD1
size: many
J: TRBJ1-1
V: TRBV10-3

DNA: TGTGCCAGCAGTTTAGAGGGGTTGAAGCAGTTCTTC
CDR3: CASSLEGLKQFF
D: NA
size: many
J: TRBJ2-1
V: TRBV28

DNA: TGTGCCAGCAGCTTAATGTACGGGACGGTGGAAGAGACCCAGTACTTC
CDR3: CASSLMYGTVEETQYF
D: NA
size: many
J: TRBJ2-5
V: TRBV7-9

DNA: TGCAGCGTTGAGATAGCGGGGGGGACTAACTACAATGAGCAGTTCTTC
CDR3: CSVEIAGGTNYNEQFF
D: TRBD2
size: NA
J: TRBJ2-1
V: TRBV29-1

DNA: TGTGCCAGCAGTTTAGGTCGAAGGGGCACTGAAGCTTTCTTT
CDR3: CASSLGRRGTEAFF
D: NA
size: few
J: TRBJ1-1
V: TRBV28

DNA: TGTGCCAGCAGCCCGGGACAGCGAGAAAAACTGTTTTTT
CDR3: CASSPGQREKLFF
D: TRBD1
size: NA
J: TRBJ1-4
V: TRBV5-4

DNA: TGTGCCAGCAGGGGAGGACGGGATTCTGGGGCCAACGTCCTGACTTTC
CDR3: CASRGGRDSGANVLTF
D: NA
size: many
J: TRBJ2-6
V: TRBV12-3/TRBV12-4

DNA: TGCAGTGCCCCCGGACTAGCGGGGGGCCGCCCGGATACGCAGTATTTT
CDR3: CSAPGLAGGRPDTQYF
D: TRBD2
size: NA
J: TRBJ2-3
V: TRBV20-1

DNA: TGTGCCAGCAGACCCCACAGGGGTAGCTATGGCTACACCTTC
CDR3: CASRPHRGSYGYTF
D: TRBD1
size: many
J: TRBJ1-2
V: TRBV6-5

DNA: TGCAGTGCCCTAGTAGGGGGGACAGATACGCAGTATTTT
CDR3: CSALVGGTDTQYF
D: NA
size: many
J: TRBJ2-3
V: TRBV20-1

DNA: TGTGCCAGCAGCCATATCGGAGACCCTCGGGCAAACACTGAAGCTTTCTTT
CDR3: CASSHIGDPRANTEAFF
D: NA
size: few
J: TRBJ1-1
V: TRBV7-9

DNA: TGCGCCAGCAGCTTGGGAATCGGGGCGTCCTACGAGCAGTACTTC
CDR3: CASSLGIGASYEQYF
D: NA
size: NA
J: TRBJ2-7
V: TRBV5-1

DNA: TGTGCCAGCAGCCAACAGGGGGGACTCTACGAGCAGTACTTC
CDR3: CASSQQGGLYEQYF
D: NA
size: many
J: TRBJ2-7
V: TRBV4-2

DNA: TGTGCCAGCAGCTCACAGGGGGGACCCGGGGAGCTGTTTTTT
CDR3: CASSSQGGPGELFF
D: TRBD1
size: few
J: TRBJ2-2
V: TRBV5-4

DNA: TGTGCCAGCAGCTTAGTTGCGGGGGGGCGTGAGCAGTACTTC
CDR3: CASSLVAGGREQYF
D: TRBD2
size: few
J: TRBJ2-7
V: TRBV7-6

DNA: TGTGCCAGCAGCCCTGGGACAGGGTTGTCTGGGGCCAACGTCCTGACTTTC
CDR3: CASSPGTGLSGANVLTF
D: TRBD1
size: NA
J: TRBJ2-6
V: TRBV7-2

DNA: TGTGCCAGCAGCTTAGGGGTATCCACCGGGGAGCTGTTTTTT
CDR3: CASSLGVSTGELFF
D: NA
size: few
J: TRBJ2-2
V: TRBV11-2

DNA: TGTGCCAGCGGATTCTACAATGAGCAGTTCTTC
CDR3: CASGFYNEQFF
D: NA
size: many
J: TRBJ2-1
V: TRBV7-9

DNA: TGTGCCAGCAGTAGAGGGACAGTATGGGTCACTGAAGCTTTCTTT
CDR3: CASSRGTVWVTEAFF
D: TRBD1
size: NA
J: TRBJ1-1
V: TRBV6-5

DNA: TGCAGCGTTCAAGTAGAGGGCGTTGGCAATCAGCCCCAGCATTTT
CDR3: CSVQVEGVGNQPQHF
D: NA
size: few
J: TRBJ1-5
V: TRBV29-1

DNA: TGCGCCAGCAGCTTGACAACAGGGGGCACCGGGGAGCTGTTTTTT
CDR3: CASSLTTGGTGELFF
D: TRBD1
size: NA
J: TRBJ2-2
V: TRBV5-1

DNA: TGCGCCAGCAGCCAAGATCCACACATCTTGGGTAACGAGCAGTACTTC
CDR3: CASSQDPHILGNEQYF
D: NA
size: many
J: TRBJ2-7
V: TRBV4-3

DNA: TGTGCCAGCAGCCTATTTAACGAGCAGTACTTC
CDR3: CASSLFNEQYF
D: NA
size: few
J: TRBJ2-7
V: TRBV7-9

DNA: TGCAGTGTTGGGGACACCTCCCTCGCTAGCACAGATACGCAGTATTTT
CDR3: CSVGDTSLASTDTQYF
D: NA
size: NA
J: TRBJ2-3
V: TRBV20-1

DNA: TGTGCCAGCAGTTTGTACAGGAGGGGGAACACTGAAGCTTTCTTT
CDR3: CASSLYRRGNTEAFF
D: NA
size: many
J: TRBJ1-1
V: TRBV12-3/TRBV12-4

DNA: TGTGCCAGCAGCCACGAGATCTACGAGCAGTACTTC
CDR3: CASSHEIYEQYF
D: NA
size: many
J: TRBJ2-7
V: TRBV7-9

DNA: TGTGCCAGCAGTCCAGGACAGTTTGGACCCCTCCACTTT
CDR3: CASSPGQFGPLHF
D: NA
size: NA
J: TRBJ1-6
V: TRBV6-5